One and the same sample provided the 4 T cell receptor beta chains below, sequenced in a study of low-dose radiotherapy and immunotherapy resistance in tumors. Alpha- and beta-chain coverage of first-strand cDNA came from TRAV- and TRBV-specific primers. PCR amplification of the TCRs was performed with Phusion for 20 PCR cycles, and it relied on a constant-region primer together with a V-primer adapter. A single record per CDR3 protein comes from TCRdb applying MiXCR to the reads. The repertoire holds 100,000 or so distinct CDR3 sequences, with roughly 20% as singletons. The time point: after trial treatment. Treatment here: LDRT plus nivolumab, ipilimumab, low-dose cyclophosphamide and aspirin (RACIN trial). Specimen: PBMCs, collected after low-dose radiotherapy plus immunotherapy. These receptors originate from a male donor with prostate cancer.

This clonotype was observed at least ten times. The J gene is TRBJ2-3, the V gene TRBV10-3; the D is unclear. V was cut by 0 bases and J by 5 bases, with 21 bases left in between. The CDR3 runs 18 residues. Germline CDR1 is ENHRY and CDR2 is SYGVKD. DNA of the CDR3: TGTGCCATCAGTGAGTCGTGGCCTTTTGCAGCAGTCCAAGATACGCAGTATTTT. Amino acid sequence: CAISESWPFAAVQDTQYF.

This clonotype was observed at least ten times. This rearrangement joins TRBV6-8 to TRBJ2-3, with TRBD1 matching over 9 bases. Trimming took 0 bases from V and 6 from J; bases not matched to a gene: 4. Germline-derived CDR1 and CDR2 are MNHGY and SAAAGT. CDR3 size: 15 residues. This CDR3 is CASSYSNRGRDTQYF. CDR3 bases: TGTGCCAGCAGTTACTCGAACAGGGGGCGGGATACGCAGTATTTT.

The sample holds many counts of this clonotype. The chain has TRBV11-3 and TRBJ2-2, with a tentative D call TRBD1 (6 bases). CDR1 is SGHNT and CDR2 is YENEEA in the germline V gene. Between the trimmed V and J ends, which lost 5 bases and 5 bases, there was a span of 12 bases. The length of the CDR3 is 14 residues. CDR3 coding DNA: TGTGCCAGCAGCAAATGGACAGATACCGGGGAGCTGTTTTTT. Protein: CASSKWTDTGELFF.

This clonotype appeared many times. The V and J genes are TRBV30 and TRBJ2-7; TRBD2 might be the D (5 bases). The V gene's germline CDR1 is GTSNPN and CDR2 SVGIG (reference sequence). V lost 8 bases to trimming and J lost 6 bases, with 20 bases between them. This CDR3 contains 13 residues. For the CDR3, the DNA is TGTGCCCAACGGACTTCGGCGGCCGGCGAGCAGTACTTC. It translates to CAQRTSAAGEQYF.